This T cell receptor (beta chain) was found in a study of glioma-infiltrating T cells. This clonotype was counted at least ten times. Its target is unknown. General observations from the study: Above-expected tissue-blood divergence occurred in all gliomas, most in low-grade ones. Only very few CDR3 sequences appeared in both tissue and blood.

The iRepertoire nested amplicon-rescue multiplex PCR amplified TCR alpha and beta CDR3s from RNA. Tissue mRNA or PBMC total RNA, roughly 100-400 ng, went into one-step reverse transcription and amplification. TCRdb processed the multiplex PCR reads anew with MiXCR; each CDR3 protein has one entry. The sample shows about 21,000 distinct CDR3 sequences, roughly 25% of them seen only once. The TCR was taken from a human donor with low-grade glioma or glioblastoma, undergoing nonglioma brain surgery, or in good health (not recorded which). The sample comprised glioma tissue, nonneoplastic brain tissue, or PBMCs (not recorded which).

The CDR3 nucleotides read TGTGCCAGCCGACAGGGGTCAGGAGAAAAACTGTTTTTT. Its translation: CASRQGSGEKLFF. The chain uses TRBV6-1 and TRBJ1-4, with 8 bases aligning to TRBD1. The germline V gene encodes CDR1 MNHNS and CDR2 SASEGT. This CDR3 spans 13 amino acids. V lost 8 bases to trimming and J lost 8 bases; unmatched junction nucleotides: 7.